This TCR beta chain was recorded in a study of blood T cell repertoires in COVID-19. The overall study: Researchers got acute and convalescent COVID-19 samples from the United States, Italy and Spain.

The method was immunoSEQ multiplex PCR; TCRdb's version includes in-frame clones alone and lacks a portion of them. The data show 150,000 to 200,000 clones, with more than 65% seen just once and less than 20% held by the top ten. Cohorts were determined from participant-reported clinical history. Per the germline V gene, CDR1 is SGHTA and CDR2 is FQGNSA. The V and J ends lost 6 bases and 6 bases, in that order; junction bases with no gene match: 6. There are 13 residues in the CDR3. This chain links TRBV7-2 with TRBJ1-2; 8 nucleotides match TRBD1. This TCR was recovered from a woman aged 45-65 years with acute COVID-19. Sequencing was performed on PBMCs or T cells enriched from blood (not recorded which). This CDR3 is CASRAQGEDGYTF. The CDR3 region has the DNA TGTGCCAGCAGGGCACAGGGGGAAGATGGCTACACCTTC. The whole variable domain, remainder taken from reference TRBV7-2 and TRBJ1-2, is GAGVSQSPSNKVTEKGKDVELRCDPISGHTALYWYRQSLGQGLEFLIYFQGNSAPDKSGLPSDRFSAERTGGSVSTLTIQRTQQEDSAVYLCASRAQGEDGYTFGSGTRLTVV.